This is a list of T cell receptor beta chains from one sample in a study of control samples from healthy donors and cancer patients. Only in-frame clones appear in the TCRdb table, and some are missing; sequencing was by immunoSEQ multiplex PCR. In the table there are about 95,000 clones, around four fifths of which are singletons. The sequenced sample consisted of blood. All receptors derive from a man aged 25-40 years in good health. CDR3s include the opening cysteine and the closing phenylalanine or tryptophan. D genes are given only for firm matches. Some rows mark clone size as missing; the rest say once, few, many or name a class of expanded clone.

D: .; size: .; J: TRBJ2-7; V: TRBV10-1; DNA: TGCGCCAGCAGTGGAGGGTACGAGCAGTACTTC; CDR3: CASSGGYEQYF
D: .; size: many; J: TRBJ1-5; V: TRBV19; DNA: TGTGCCAGTAGATGGGGTCAGGACGATCAGCCCCAGCATTTT; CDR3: CASRWGQDDQPQHF
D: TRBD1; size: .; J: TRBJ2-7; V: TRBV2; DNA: TGTGCCAGCAGATACAGGGGCAACGAGCAGTACTTC; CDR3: CASRYRGNEQYF
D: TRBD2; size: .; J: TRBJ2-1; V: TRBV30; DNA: TGTGCCTGGAGCAGGCTAGCGGGGGTTGACAATGAGCAGTTCTTC; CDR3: CAWSRLAGVDNEQFF
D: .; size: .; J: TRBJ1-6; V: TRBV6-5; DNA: TGTGCCAGCAGTTATCCTGATTTTAATTCACCCCTCCACTTT; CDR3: CASSYPDFNSPLHF
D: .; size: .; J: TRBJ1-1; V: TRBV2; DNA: TGTGCCATCGGGTCGGGGACCAACACTGAAGCTTTCTTT; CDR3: CAIGSGTNTEAFF
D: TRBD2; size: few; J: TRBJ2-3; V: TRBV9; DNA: TGTGCCAGCAGCCCCGGGGCGGGGGGGCCAATAGATACGCAGTATTTT; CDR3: CASSPGAGGPIDTQYF
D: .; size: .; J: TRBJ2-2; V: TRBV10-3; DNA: TGTGCCATCAGTGAGGTCGCTGACGGGGAGCTGTTTTTT; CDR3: CAISEVADGELFF
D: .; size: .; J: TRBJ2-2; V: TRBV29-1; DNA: TGCAGCGTTGAAGATCTCACGCCGTCCGGGGAGCTGTTTTTT; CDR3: CSVEDLTPSGELFF
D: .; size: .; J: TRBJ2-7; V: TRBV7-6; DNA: TGTGCCAGCAGCTTAACTTCCTCCCACGAGCAGTACTTC; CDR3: CASSLTSSHEQYF
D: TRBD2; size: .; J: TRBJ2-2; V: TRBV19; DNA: TGTGCCAGTCGCCATCGCGGGGGGGCCGGGACCGGGGAGCTGTTTTTT; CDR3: CASRHRGGAGTGELFF
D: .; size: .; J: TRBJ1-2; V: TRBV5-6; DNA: TGTGCCAGCAGCCCTTCCGGATTCGGCTACACCTTC; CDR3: CASSPSGFGYTF
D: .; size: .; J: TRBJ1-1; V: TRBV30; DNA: TGTGCCTGGAGTCCCGGGGGGGTGAACACTGAAGCTTTCTTT; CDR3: CAWSPGGVNTEAFF
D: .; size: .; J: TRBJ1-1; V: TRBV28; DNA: TGTGCCAGCAGTTTAAACCCGGGAGGCACTGAAGCTTTCTTT; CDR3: CASSLNPGGTEAFF
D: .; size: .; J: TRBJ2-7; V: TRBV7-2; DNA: TGTGCCAGCAGCTTTGAGTTCTACGAGCAGTACTTC; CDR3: CASSFEFYEQYF
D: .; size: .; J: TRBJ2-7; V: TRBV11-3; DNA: TGTGCCAGCAGCTTAGGTCCAAGCTCCTACGAGCAGTACTTC; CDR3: CASSLGPSSYEQYF
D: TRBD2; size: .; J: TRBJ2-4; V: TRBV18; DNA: TGTGCCAGCTCACCGGGACTAGCGGGGGACATTCAGTACTTC; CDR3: CASSPGLAGDIQYF
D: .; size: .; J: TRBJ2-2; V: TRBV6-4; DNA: TGTGCCAGCAGTGCCCAGGTGCCGGGGGCGAACACCGGGGAGCTGTTTTTT; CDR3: CASSAQVPGANTGELFF
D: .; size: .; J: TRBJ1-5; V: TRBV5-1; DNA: TGCGCCAGCAGCTGGGGCCTCCTCAATCAGCCCCAGCATTTT; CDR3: CASSWGLLNQPQHF
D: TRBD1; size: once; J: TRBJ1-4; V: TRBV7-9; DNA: TGTGCCAGCAGCTTACTCGTCAGGGGGCGTGAAAAACTGTTTTTT; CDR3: CASSLLVRGREKLFF
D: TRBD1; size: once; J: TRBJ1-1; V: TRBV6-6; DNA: TGTGCCAGCATTGACAGGGGGATGTCTGAAGCTTTCTTT; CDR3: CASIDRGMSEAFF
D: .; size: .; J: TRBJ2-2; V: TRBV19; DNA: TGTGCCAGTAGTATGTCGGGCAGTCGAATAATCACCGGGGAGCTGTTTTTT; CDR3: CASSMSGSRIITGELFF
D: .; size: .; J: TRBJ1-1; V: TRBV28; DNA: TGTGCCAGCAGCCATCTCGGGAGGCCTGAAGCTTTCTTT; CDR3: CASSHLGRPEAFF
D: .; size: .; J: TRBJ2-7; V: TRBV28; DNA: TGTGCCAGCAGCCAGACAGAATACGAGCAGTACTTC; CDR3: CASSQTEYEQYF
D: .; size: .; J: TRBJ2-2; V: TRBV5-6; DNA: TGTGCCTGTACGCGGGGGCGGGGGACCGGGGAGCTGTTTTTT; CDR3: CACTRGRGTGELFF
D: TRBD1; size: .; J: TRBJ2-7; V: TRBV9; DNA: TGTGCCAGCAGCGCGTCCCGACAGGGGGCATTGGGGGTGGGCTATGTCGGAGACTACGAGCAGTACTTC; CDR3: CASSASRQGALGVGYVGDYEQYF
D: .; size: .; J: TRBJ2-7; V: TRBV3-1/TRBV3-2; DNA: TGTGCCAGCAGCCAAGGTCCCTACGAGCAGTACTTC; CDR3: CASSQGPYEQYF
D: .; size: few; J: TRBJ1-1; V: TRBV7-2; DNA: TGTGCCAGCAGCTACGTCCCCTCGGGTGAAGCTTTCTTT; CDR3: CASSYVPSGEAFF
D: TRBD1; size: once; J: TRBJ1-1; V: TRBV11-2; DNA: TGTGCCAGCAGCTTAAGGACAGGAATAAAGGCTTTCTTT; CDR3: CASSLRTGIKAFF
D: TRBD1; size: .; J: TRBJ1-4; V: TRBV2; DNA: TGTGCCAGCAGTGATCAGGACAGGTGGGATGAAAAACTGTTTTTT; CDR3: CASSDQDRWDEKLFF
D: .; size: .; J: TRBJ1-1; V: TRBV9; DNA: TGTGCCAGTTCAGGGATGAACACTGAAGCTTTCTTT; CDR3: CASSGMNTEAFF
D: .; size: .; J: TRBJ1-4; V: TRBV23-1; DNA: TGCGCCAGCAGGAACAGTCGACCTACCTCAACTAATGAAAAACTGTTTTTT; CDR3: CASRNSRPTSTNEKLFF
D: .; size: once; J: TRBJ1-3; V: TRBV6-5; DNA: TGTGCCAGCACAGGGGGAAACACCATATATTTT; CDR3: CASTGGNTIYF
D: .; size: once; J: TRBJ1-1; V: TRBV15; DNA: TGTGCCACCAGCAGAGATCGTACGAACACTGAAGCTTTCTTT; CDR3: CATSRDRTNTEAFF
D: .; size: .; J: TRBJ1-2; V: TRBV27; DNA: TGTGCCAGCAGTTTCCAGGGGCAGGTTGGCTACACCTTC; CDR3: CASSFQGQVGYTF